This TCR beta chain was recorded in a study of T cells after yellow fever vaccination. V lost 6 bases to trimming and J lost 4 bases, with 16 bases between them. This CDR3 is 14 amino acids long. Germline V gives CDR1 SNHLY, CDR2 FYNNEI. TCRdb itself ran the 5' RACE reads through MiXCR, one entry per CDR3 protein. The sample gives 300,000 to 350,000 distinct CDR3 sequences, approximately 4% of which show up once; roughly a fifth is in the top ten. This clonotype has more than one count but fewer than ten. The sequence was collected from a man aged 18 to 29 who received the YFV17D yellow fever vaccine. This chain connects TRBV2 to TRBJ2-7, with D maybe TRBD1 (6 bases). The sample was PBMCs, taken 15 days after the yellow fever booster vaccination. In DNA form, the CDR3 reads TGTGCCAGCAGCGCCTGGACAGTCCGTTACGAGCAGTACGTC. This gives the protein CASSAWTVRYEQYV.